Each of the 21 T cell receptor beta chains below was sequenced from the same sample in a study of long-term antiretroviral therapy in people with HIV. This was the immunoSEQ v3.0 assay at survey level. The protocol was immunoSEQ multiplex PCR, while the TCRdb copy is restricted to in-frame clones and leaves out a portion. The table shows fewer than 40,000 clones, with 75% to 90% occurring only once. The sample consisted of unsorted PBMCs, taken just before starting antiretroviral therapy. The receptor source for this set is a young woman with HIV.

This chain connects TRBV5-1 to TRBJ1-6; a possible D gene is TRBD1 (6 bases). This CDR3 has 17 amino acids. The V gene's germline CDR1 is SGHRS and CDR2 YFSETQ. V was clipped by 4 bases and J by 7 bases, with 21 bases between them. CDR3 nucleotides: TGCGCCAGCAGCCTCGGAGTCGGGGGCGAGATGAATTCACCCCTCCACTTT. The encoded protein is CASSLGVGGEMNSPLHF.

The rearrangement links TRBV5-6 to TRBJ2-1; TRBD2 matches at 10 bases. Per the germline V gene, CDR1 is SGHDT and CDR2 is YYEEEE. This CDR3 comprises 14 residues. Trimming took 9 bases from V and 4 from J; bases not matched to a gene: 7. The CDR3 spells CATLAGGRYNEQFF. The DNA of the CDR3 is TGTGCCACCTTAGCGGGAGGCAGGTACAATGAGCAGTTCTTC.

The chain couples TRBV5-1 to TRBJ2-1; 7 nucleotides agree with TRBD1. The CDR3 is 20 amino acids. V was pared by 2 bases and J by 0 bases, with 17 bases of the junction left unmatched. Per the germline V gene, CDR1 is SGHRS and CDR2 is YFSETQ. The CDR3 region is CASSLTTGTANLPSYNEQFF. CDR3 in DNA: TGCGCCAGCAGCTTAACGACCGGGACAGCGAACCTCCCCTCCTACAATGAGCAGTTCTTC.

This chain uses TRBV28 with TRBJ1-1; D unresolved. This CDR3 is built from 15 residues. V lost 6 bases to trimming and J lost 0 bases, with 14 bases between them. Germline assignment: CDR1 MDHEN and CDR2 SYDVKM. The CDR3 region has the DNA TGTGCCAGCAGACTCCTCGGACGGTTGAACACTGAAGCTTTCTTT. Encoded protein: CASRLLGRLNTEAFF. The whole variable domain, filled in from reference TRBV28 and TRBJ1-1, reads DVKVTQSSRYLVKRTGEKVFLECVQDMDHENMFWYRQDPGLGLRLIYFSYDVKMKEKGDIPEGYSVSREKKERFSLILESASTNQTSMYLCASRLLGRLNTEAFFGQGTRLTVV.

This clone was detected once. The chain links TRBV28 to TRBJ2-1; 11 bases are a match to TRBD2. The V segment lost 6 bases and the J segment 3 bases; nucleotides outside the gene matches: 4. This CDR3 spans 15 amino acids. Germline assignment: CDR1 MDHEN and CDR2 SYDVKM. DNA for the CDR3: TGTGCCAGCAGGAATAGCGGGAGGGGCTACAATGAGCAGTTCTTC. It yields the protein CASRNSGRGYNEQFF. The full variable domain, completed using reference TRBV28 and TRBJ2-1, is DVKVTQSSRYLVKRTGEKVFLECVQDMDHENMFWYRQDPGLGLRLIYFSYDVKMKEKGDIPEGYSVSREKKERFSLILESASTNQTSMYLCASRNSGRGYNEQFFGPGTRLTVL.

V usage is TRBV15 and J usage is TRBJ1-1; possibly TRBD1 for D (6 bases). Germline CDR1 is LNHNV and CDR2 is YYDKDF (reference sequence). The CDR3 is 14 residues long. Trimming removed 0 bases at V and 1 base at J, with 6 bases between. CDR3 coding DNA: TGTGCCACCAGCAGAGAAGGGGGGAACACTGAAGCTTTCTTT. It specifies CATSREGGNTEAFF.

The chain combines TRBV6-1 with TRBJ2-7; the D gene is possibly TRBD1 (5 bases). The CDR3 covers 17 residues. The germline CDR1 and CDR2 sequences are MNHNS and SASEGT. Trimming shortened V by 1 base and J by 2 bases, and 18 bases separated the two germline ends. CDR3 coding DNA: TGTGCCAGCAGTGAAGTTAATACCAGGGCCTTCCCCTACGAGCAGTACTTC. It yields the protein CASSEVNTRAFPYEQYF.

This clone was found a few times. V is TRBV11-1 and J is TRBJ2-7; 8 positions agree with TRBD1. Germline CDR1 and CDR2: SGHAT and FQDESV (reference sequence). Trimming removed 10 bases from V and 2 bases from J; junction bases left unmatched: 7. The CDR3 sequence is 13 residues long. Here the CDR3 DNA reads TGTGCCACCGGCCGGGACAGGCCCTACGAGCAGTACTTC. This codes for CATGRDRPYEQYF.

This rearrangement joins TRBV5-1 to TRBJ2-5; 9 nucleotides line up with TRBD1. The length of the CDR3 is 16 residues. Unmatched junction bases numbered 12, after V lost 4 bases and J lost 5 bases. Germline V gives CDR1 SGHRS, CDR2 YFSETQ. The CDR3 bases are TGCGCCAGCAGCATGGACAGGGGCAATGGAGGGGAGACCCAGTACTTC. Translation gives CASSMDRGNGGETQYF.

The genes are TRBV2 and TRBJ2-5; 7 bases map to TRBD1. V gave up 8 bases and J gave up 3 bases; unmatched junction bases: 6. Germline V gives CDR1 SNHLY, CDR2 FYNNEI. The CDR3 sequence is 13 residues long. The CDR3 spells CASHDQGEETQYF. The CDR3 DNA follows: TGTGCCAGCCACGACCAGGGGGAAGAGACCCAGTACTTC.

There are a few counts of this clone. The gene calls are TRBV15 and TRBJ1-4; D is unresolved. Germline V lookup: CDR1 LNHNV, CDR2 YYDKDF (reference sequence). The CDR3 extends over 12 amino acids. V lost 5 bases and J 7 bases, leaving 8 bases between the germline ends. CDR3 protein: CATSLLFEKLFF. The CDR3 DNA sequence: TGTGCCACCAGCCTACTATTTGAAAAACTGTTTTTT.

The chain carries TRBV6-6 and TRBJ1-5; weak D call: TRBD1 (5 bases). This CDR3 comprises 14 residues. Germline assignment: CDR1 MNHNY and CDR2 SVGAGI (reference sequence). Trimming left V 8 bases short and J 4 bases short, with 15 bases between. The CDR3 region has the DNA TGTGCCAGCCGTCAGGGTTATGCTAATCAGCCCCAGCATTTT. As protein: CASRQGYANQPQHF.

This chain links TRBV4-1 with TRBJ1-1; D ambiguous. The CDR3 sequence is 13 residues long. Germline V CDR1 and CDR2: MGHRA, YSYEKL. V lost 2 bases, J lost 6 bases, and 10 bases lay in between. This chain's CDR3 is CASSQYGTSEAFF. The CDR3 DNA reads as TGCGCCAGCAGCCAATACGGCACTTCTGAAGCTTTCTTT.

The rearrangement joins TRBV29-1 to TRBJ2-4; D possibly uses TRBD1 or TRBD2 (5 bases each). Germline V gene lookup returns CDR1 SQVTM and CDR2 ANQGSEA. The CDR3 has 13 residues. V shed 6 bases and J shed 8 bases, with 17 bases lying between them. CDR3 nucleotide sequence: TGCAGCGTGGGAATGGGGGTTACAGACATTCAGTACTTC. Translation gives CSVGMGVTDIQYF.

CDR3 nucleotide sequence: TGCGCCAGCAGCCAAGAATCGGGGTATTCAAGAGAGACCCAGTACTTC. The encoded protein is CASSQESGYSRETQYF. The rearrangement uses TRBV4-3 and TRBJ2-5; D perhaps matches TRBD2 (5 bases). The V end was cut by 0 bases, the J end by 4 bases, with 15 bases between. The CDR3 consists of 16 residues. Looked up from germline, CDR1 is LGHNA and CDR2 is YSLEER.

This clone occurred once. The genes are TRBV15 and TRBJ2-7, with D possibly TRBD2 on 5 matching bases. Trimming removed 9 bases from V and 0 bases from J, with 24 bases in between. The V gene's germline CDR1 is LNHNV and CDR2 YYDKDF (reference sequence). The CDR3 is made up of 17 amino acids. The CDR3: CATASLLPGSYSYEQYF. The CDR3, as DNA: TGTGCCACAGCCTCTCTATTACCGGGAAGCTACTCCTACGAGCAGTACTTC.

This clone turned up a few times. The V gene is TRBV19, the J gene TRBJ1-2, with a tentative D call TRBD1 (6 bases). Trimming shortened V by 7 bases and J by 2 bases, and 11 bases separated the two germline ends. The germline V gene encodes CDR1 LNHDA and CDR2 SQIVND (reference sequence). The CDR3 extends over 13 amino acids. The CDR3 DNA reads TGTGCCAGTAATGCAGGGACAAACTATGGCTACACCTTC. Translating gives CASNAGTNYGYTF.

CDR3 DNA sequence: TGTGCCAGCAGCGAGGGGACTCCGGAAGAGACCCAGTACTTC. This sequence encodes CASSEGTPEETQYF. This sequence joins TRBV7-9 and TRBJ2-5, with D perhaps TRBD2 (6 bases). CDR1 and CDR2 (germline): SEHNR, FQNEAQ (reference sequence). This CDR3 has 14 amino acids. V lost 5 bases, J lost 3 bases, and 13 bases lay in between.

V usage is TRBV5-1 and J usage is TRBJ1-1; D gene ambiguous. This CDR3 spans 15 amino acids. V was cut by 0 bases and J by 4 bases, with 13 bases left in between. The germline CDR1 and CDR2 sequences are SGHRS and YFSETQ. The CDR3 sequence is CASSLGEGLITEAFF. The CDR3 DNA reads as TGCGCCAGCAGCTTGGGGGAGGGCCTCATCACTGAAGCTTTCTTT.

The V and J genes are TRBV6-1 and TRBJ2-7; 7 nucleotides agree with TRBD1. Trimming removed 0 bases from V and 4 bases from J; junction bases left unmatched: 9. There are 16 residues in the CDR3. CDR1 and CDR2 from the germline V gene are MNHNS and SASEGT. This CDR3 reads CASSEALGTVPYEQYF. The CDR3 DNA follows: TGTGCCAGCAGTGAAGCGTTAGGGACAGTCCCTTACGAGCAGTACTTC.

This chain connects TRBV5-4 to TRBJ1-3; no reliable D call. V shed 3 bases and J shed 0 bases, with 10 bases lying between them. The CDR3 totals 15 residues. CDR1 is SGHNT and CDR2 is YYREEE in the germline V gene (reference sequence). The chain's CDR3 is CASSSYTNSGNTIYF. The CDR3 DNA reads TGTGCCAGCAGCTCCTACACCAACTCTGGAAACACCATATATTTT.